These 16 T cell receptor beta chains share one sample of origin, sequenced in a study of CD4 T cells in relation to SARS-CoV-2 and coronaviruses. Generated by immunoSEQ multiplex PCR, the TCRdb table keeps only in-frame clones and is missing some. The repertoire holds about 64,000 clones, with 85% to 95% as singletons. Before the COVID-19 pandemic, during about 2010-2018, CD4+ T cells were taken from unexposed donors. Sample: naive CD4+ T cells from PBMCs. As for subset: naive CD4+ T cells isolated by negative enrichment. These receptors all stem from a human donor in good health.

In its sample, this clone was seen once. This rearrangement joins TRBV27 to TRBJ2-7; possible D gene TRBD2, 5 bases. Germline V lookup: CDR1 MNHEY, CDR2 SMNVEV (reference sequence). This CDR3 spans 14 amino acids. V lost 5 bases, J lost 2 bases, and 13 bases lay in between. CDR3 amino acids: CASSRSGIPYEQYF. The CDR3 region has the DNA TGTGCCAGCAGTCGAAGCGGCATCCCCTACGAGCAGTACTTC.

The chain joins TRBV19 to TRBJ2-2; TRBD1 might be the D (6 bases). V lost 4 bases, J lost 4 bases, and 13 bases lay in between. Germline values: CDR1 LNHDA, CDR2 SQIVND (reference sequence). This CDR3 is built from 15 residues. The CDR3 coding sequence is TGTGCCAGTAGTAAAGGACAGTGGGTCACCGGGGAGCTGTTTTTT. Translated, it gives CASSKGQWVTGELFF.

The table lists this clone with a count of one. This chain uses TRBV5-1 with TRBJ2-7, with D tentatively TRBD1 or TRBD2 (5 bases each). The germline CDR1 and CDR2 sequences are SGHRS and YFSETQ. This CDR3 region has 13 residues. V lost 0 bases and J lost 7, with 11 bases in between. CDR3 protein: CASSLVGDREQYF. CDR3 DNA: TGCGCCAGCAGCTTGGTAGGGGACCGGGAGCAGTACTTC.

The genes are TRBV4-2 and TRBJ2-7; tentative D call: TRBD1 (5 bases). Germline CDR1 LGHNA, CDR2 YNFKEQ. The length of the CDR3 is 15 residues. Trimming took off 1 base at V and 0 bases at J, with 10 bases between the two ends. The CDR3 loop reads CASSQVGANSYEQYF. As DNA, the CDR3 is TGTGCCAGCAGCCAAGTTGGGGCCAACTCCTACGAGCAGTACTTC.

This clone was recorded once. The chain carries TRBV27 and TRBJ2-4, with D maybe TRBD1 (8 bases). Trimming took 6 bases from V and 4 from J, leaving 19 bases between them. The CDR3 length is 16 residues. Germline V lookup: CDR1 MNHEY, CDR2 SMNVEV (reference sequence). This CDR3 is CASRKERGQAKNIQYF. The CDR3 DNA follows: TGTGCCAGCAGAAAAGAGCGGGGACAGGCTAAAAACATTCAGTACTTC.

The V and J genes are TRBV3-1 (or the pseudogene TRBV3-2) and TRBJ2-3; a weak D match, TRBD2 (5 bases). Deletions cut 3 bases from V and 2 bases from J, with 21 bases between. This CDR3 spans 18 amino acids. CDR1 and CDR2 (germline): LGHDT, YNNKEL (reference sequence). CDR3 in DNA: TGTGCCAGCAGCCACGGTCGGGTCACGACTACGTACACAGATACGCAGTATTTT. This encodes CASSHGRVTTTYTDTQYF.

This clone has just one count. V gene TRBV5-6 combines with J gene TRBJ2-7; 7 bases are shared with TRBD1. The V and J ends lost 4 bases and 6 bases, in that order; junction bases with no gene match: 13. This CDR3 is 15 amino acids long. CDR1 and CDR2 (germline): SGHDT, YYEEEE. CDR3 DNA: TGTGCCAGCAGCAAACGGACCGCAGGGGGTCTCGAGCAGTACTTC. This sequence encodes CASSKRTAGGLEQYF.

V and J are TRBV18 and TRBJ1-3; D may be TRBD1 (6 bases). The V end lost 2 bases, the J end lost 6 bases, and 8 bases lay between the germline ends. CDR1 and CDR2 (germline): KGHSH, LQKENI. The CDR3 totals 13 residues. CDR3 amino acids: CASSPDRTNTIYF. For the CDR3, the DNA is TGTGCCAGCTCACCAGACAGGACAAACACCATATATTTT.

Details on this clone: The sample has other DNA sequences that encode this CDR3 too. The J gene is TRBJ2-1, the V gene TRBV7-2; 8 bases agree with TRBD2. The CDR3 extends over 17 amino acids. CDR1 and CDR2 (germline): SGHTA, FQGNSA. J lost 5 bases, V lost 5 bases, and 14 bases had no gene match. Here the CDR3 reads CASSPAAGGPDHNEQFF. The CDR3 DNA sequence: TGTGCCAGCAGCCCAGCGGCGGGAGGACCGGACCACAATGAGCAGTTCTTC.

This chain links TRBV30 with TRBJ2-3; TRBD2 matches 7 bases. Germline V gene data show CDR1 as GTSNPN and CDR2 as SVGIG (reference sequence). After removal of 2 bases from V and 2 bases from J, the junction contained 13 bases not matched to a gene. The CDR3 runs 17 residues. The CDR3 DNA reads TGTGCCTGGAGTAGTGGTATAGGGCGGGAGATCACAGATACGCAGTATTTT. It translates to CAWSSGIGREITDTQYF.

This chain connects TRBV28 to TRBJ2-1; 7 bases agree with TRBD1. V gave up 5 bases and J gave up 0 bases; unmatched junction bases: 16. Germline CDR1 and CDR2: MDHEN and SYDVKM. This CDR3 comprises 19 residues. The CDR3 nucleotides read TGTGCCAGCAGTGACCCCCGGGACAGCTTCGCTAGCTCCTACAATGAGCAGTTCTTC. Protein: CASSDPRDSFASSYNEQFF.

The genes are TRBV19 and TRBJ1-4; TRBD1 matches 7 bases. After removal of 7 bases from V and 6 bases from J, the junction contained 11 bases not matched to a gene. The CDR3 runs to 15 residues. Germline V gene lookup returns CDR1 LNHDA and CDR2 SQIVND (reference sequence). The CDR3 nucleotides are TGTGCCAGTACCGATCACCCAGGGGGGCATGAAAAACTGTTTTTT. It yields the protein CASTDHPGGHEKLFF.

The chain carries TRBV6-5 and TRBJ1-2; TRBD1 agrees at 11 bases. The CDR3 covers 14 residues. Germline assignment: CDR1 MNHEY and CDR2 SVGAGI. J lost 6 bases, V lost 6 bases, and 6 bases had no gene match. The chain's CDR3 is CASSNGQGADGYTF. DNA of the CDR3: TGTGCCAGCAGCAACGGACAGGGGGCCGATGGCTACACCTTC.

V usage is TRBV11-2 and J usage is TRBJ2-1; the D gene is possibly TRBD1 (5 bases). Looked up from germline, CDR1 is SGHAT and CDR2 is FQNNGV. V was pared by 5 bases and J by 5 bases, with 16 bases between. The CDR3 runs to 15 residues. The CDR3 DNA follows: TGTGCCAGCAGCCTGAGTGATCTGGGGCACAATGAGCAGTTCTTC. Its protein product is CASSLSDLGHNEQFF.

This chain joins TRBV28 and TRBJ1-5; D unclear. The V gene lost 5 bases and the J gene lost 1 base, with 15 bases spanning the gap. The CDR3 is 16 residues long. Looked up from germline, CDR1 is MDHEN and CDR2 is SYDVKM. The chain's CDR3 is CASSIARVLSNQPQHF. The CDR3 nucleotides read TGTGCCAGCAGTATCGCTAGGGTACTGAGCAATCAGCCCCAGCATTTT. Complete variable domain (other parts from reference TRBV28 and TRBJ1-5): DVKVTQSSRYLVKRTGEKVFLECVQDMDHENMFWYRQDPGLGLRLIYFSYDVKMKEKGDIPEGYSVSREKKERFSLILESASTNQTSMYLCASSIARVLSNQPQHFGDGTRLSIL.

The sample holds one count of this clone. The chain carries TRBV7-8 and TRBJ2-7; 10 positions agree with TRBD2. The CDR3 runs 20 residues. Germline V gives CDR1 SGHVS, CDR2 FQNEAQ. Unmatched junction bases numbered 16, after V lost 2 bases and J lost 0 bases. The CDR3, as DNA: TGTGCCAGCAGCTTACGTCCTAGCGGGAGTGGGGTTAACCCCTCCTACGAGCAGTACTTC. Protein product: CASSLRPSGSGVNPSYEQYF.